Listed below are T cell receptor beta chains from one sample, sequenced in a study of siplizumab effects on memory and regulatory T cells. Libraries were prepared by immunoSEQ multiplex PCR; TCRdb keeps only in-frame clonotypes and omits some of them. The sample lists over 100,000 clones; over 85% were seen once. The source material was Tregs sorted from blood. Receptors were obtained from a human donor in good health. Both conserved end residues are part of each CDR3. The order of the fields is clone size, V gene, D gene, J gene, CDR3 protein, CDR3 DNA. D genes are given only for firm matches. The listing skips clone size in some rows; elsewhere it reads once, few, many or a size class.

NA,TRBV5-1,NA,TRBJ2-7,CASSDPTYYEQYF,TGCGCCAGCAGCGATCCGACATACTACGAGCAGTACTTC
NA,TRBV19,NA,TRBJ2-5,CASSIGLGTVETQYF,TGTGCCAGTAGTATAGGGCTAGGGACGGTGGAGACCCAGTACTTC
NA,TRBV6-1,TRBD2,TRBJ2-2,CASRGLGGTGELFF,TGTGCCAGCAGAGGACTAGGAGGAACCGGGGAGCTGTTTTTT
NA,TRBV6-1,NA,TRBJ1-1,CASTSLRDGTEAFF,TGTGCCAGCACATCCCTCAGGGATGGCACTGAAGCTTTCTTT
NA,TRBV18,TRBD1,TRBJ1-5,CASSLDRDRQPQHF,TGTGCCAGCTCACTGGACAGGGATCGGCAGCCCCAGCATTTT
once,TRBV7-3,NA,TRBJ2-3,CASSFVRTDTQYF,TGTGCCAGCAGCTTCGTTCGCACAGATACGCAGTATTTT
NA,TRBV25-1,TRBD1,TRBJ1-1,CASSPRGRTEAFF,TGTGCCAGCAGCCCGAGGGGGCGTACTGAAGCTTTCTTT
NA,TRBV6-5,NA,TRBJ2-7,CASRPLGGRSYEQYF,TGTGCCAGCAGGCCCCTAGGGGGGCGCAGCTACGAGCAGTACTTC
NA,TRBV4-1,NA,TRBJ2-1,CASSQAARTVINEQFF,TGCGCCAGCAGCCAGGCCGCCCGGACAGTGATTAATGAGCAGTTCTTC
once,TRBV30,NA,TRBJ2-7,CAGGHNEQYF,TGTGCCGGGGGGCACAACGAGCAGTACTTC
few,TRBV6-5,NA,TRBJ1-1,CASSPTEFRTEAFF,TGTGCCAGCAGTCCCACAGAATTTAGAACTGAAGCTTTCTTT
NA,TRBV9,NA,TRBJ1-6,CASSVWVYNSPLHF,TGTGCCAGCAGCGTGTGGGTCTATAATTCACCCCTCCACTTT
NA,TRBV6-5,NA,TRBJ1-6,CASSYGQLGSPLHF,TGTGCCAGCAGTTACGGACAGCTCGGCTCACCCCTCCACTTT
NA,TRBV14,NA,TRBJ1-1,CASSQGGEAFF,TGTGCCAGCAGCCAGGGAGGTGAAGCTTTCTTT
few,TRBV19,TRBD2,TRBJ2-7,CASSVSGISYEQYF,TGTGCCAGTAGTGTTAGCGGGATCTCCTACGAGCAGTACTTC
NA,TRBV18,NA,TRBJ1-2,CASSPGDSNYGYTF,TGTGCCAGCTCACCAGGGGATTCTAACTATGGCTACACCTTC
NA,TRBV2,TRBD1,TRBJ2-7,CAVWGDRGIIGEQYF,TGTGCCGTCTGGGGAGACAGGGGAATAATAGGGGAGCAGTACTTC
NA,TRBV19,TRBD1,TRBJ2-3,CASSDRGGTDTQYF,TGTGCCAGTTCAGACAGGGGAGGCACAGATACGCAGTATTTT
NA,TRBV7-3,NA,TRBJ2-3,CASSLIGASTDTQYF,TGTGCCAGCAGCTTAATTGGGGCTAGCACAGATACGCAGTATTTT
NA,TRBV4-1,NA,TRBJ1-5,CASSQEISNQPQHF,TGCGCCAGCAGCCAAGAGATTAGCAATCAGCCCCAGCATTTT
once,TRBV2,TRBD1,TRBJ1-1,CASTGTGGNTEAFF,TGTGCCAGTACCGGGACAGGGGGGAACACTGAAGCTTTCTTT
NA,TRBV6-1,TRBD1,TRBJ2-2,CASSDHGTGVSGELFF,TGTGCCAGCAGTGACCATGGGACAGGGGTGTCCGGGGAGCTGTTTTTT
NA,TRBV2,TRBD1,TRBJ2-3,CARDRDRERDTQYF,TGTGCCAGGGACCGGGACAGGGAAAGAGATACGCAGTATTTT
NA,TRBV5-1,TRBD1,TRBJ2-7,CASSSTQGANEQYF,TGCGCCAGCAGCTCGACACAGGGGGCGAACGAGCAGTACTTC
NA,TRBV2,NA,TRBJ1-1,CAGTRERRETEAFF,TGTGCCGGAACTAGGGAGCGAAGGGAGACTGAAGCTTTCTTT
NA,TRBV7-2,NA,TRBJ1-2,CASSLGVSGYTF,TGTGCCAGCAGCTTAGGAGTGTCTGGCTACACCTTC
NA,TRBV5-1,TRBD1,TRBJ2-7,CASSFRQGASSYEQYF,TGCGCCAGCAGCTTTCGACAGGGAGCCAGTTCCTACGAGCAGTACTTC
NA,TRBV27,NA,TRBJ1-2,CASSFKGNYGYTF,TGTGCCAGCAGTTTTAAGGGGAACTATGGCTACACCTTC
NA,TRBV7-9,TRBD1,TRBJ1-2,CASSLPGGGYTF,TGTGCCAGCAGCTTGCCAGGGGGTGGCTACACCTTC
NA,TRBV27,TRBD2,TRBJ2-3,CASSPSDLAGNTDTQYF,TGTGCCAGCAGTCCCTCCGACCTAGCGGGGAACACAGATACGCAGTATTTT
NA,TRBV11-3,NA,TRBJ1-5,CASSLKLSNQPQHF,TGTGCCAGCAGCTTGAAACTAAGCAATCAGCCCCAGCATTTT
NA,TRBV6-1,NA,TRBJ1-2,CASSEAPYGYTF,TGTGCCAGCAGTGAAGCGCCGTATGGCTACACCTTC
once,TRBV20-1,NA,TRBJ1-1,CSVRWDTEAFF,TGCAGTGTCAGATGGGACACTGAAGCTTTCTTT
NA,TRBV19,TRBD1,TRBJ1-2,CASRKDRVGDGYTF,TGTGCCAGTAGGAAGGACAGGGTTGGGGATGGCTACACCTTC
NA,TRBV29-1,TRBD2,TRBJ2-1,CSVKKREDYNEQFF,TGCAGCGTTAAAAAGCGGGAGGACTACAATGAGCAGTTCTTC
NA,TRBV5-4,NA,TRBJ2-7,CASSFQGPYEQYF,TGTGCCAGCAGCTTCCAGGGGCCCTACGAGCAGTACTTC
NA,TRBV5-1,NA,TRBJ1-3,CASSLEGPNSGNTIYF,TGCGCCAGCAGCTTAGAGGGACCGAACTCTGGAAACACCATATATTTT
NA,TRBV19,NA,TRBJ2-5,CASSIALRGSRYQETQYF,TGTGCCAGTAGTATCGCCCTCAGGGGCTCCAGGTACCAAGAGACCCAGTACTTC
NA,TRBV5-1,TRBD2,TRBJ2-1,CASSLNPSGRISWEQFF,TGCGCCAGCAGCTTGAACCCTAGCGGGAGAATTTCTTGGGAGCAGTTCTTC
NA,TRBV6-1,NA,TRBJ1-2,CASSEGGYTF,TGTGCCAGCAGTGAAGGGGGCTACACCTTC
once,TRBV5-5,NA,TRBJ1-4,CASSRASGEKLFF,TGTGCCAGCAGCCGCGCCTCGGGTGAAAAACTGTTTTTT
once,TRBV18,TRBD1,TRBJ2-2,CASSPQGANTGELFF,TGTGCCAGCTCACCGCAGGGGGCGAACACCGGGGAGCTGTTTTTT
once,TRBV6-5,TRBD1,TRBJ1-6,CASSPATGENSPLHF,TGTGCCAGCAGCCCGGCGACAGGGGAAAATTCACCCCTCCACTTT
NA,TRBV28,NA,TRBJ1-5,CASKFPGGTQPQHF,TGTGCCAGCAAATTCCCGGGGGGCACTCAGCCCCAGCATTTT
NA,TRBV7-8,TRBD1,TRBJ2-1,CASSLVNRGNEQFF,TGTGCCAGCAGCTTAGTTAACAGGGGGAATGAGCAGTTCTTC